This TCR beta chain stems from a study of shared clonotypes between healthy human individuals. Across the study: Donors were two women and a few men aged 18 to 49. Notes on the study in general: What limited the represented genetic and exposure-history diversity was the small number of donors.

Researchers divided each subset's genomic DNA evenly across several immunoSEQ plates. Libraries were prepared by immunoSEQ multiplex PCR; TCRdb keeps only in-frame clonotypes and omits some of them. Counted here are 400,000 to 550,000 clones, 70% to 85% occurring once; the ten biggest clones make up about 12%. Germline loops: CDR1 SEHNR, CDR2 FQNEAQ (reference sequence). This CDR3 has 18 residues. V dropped 4 bases and J dropped 3 bases, with 19 bases sitting between them. For this clone: Its specificity is not known.

The sequencing input was PBMCs. This TCR came from a woman in her forties in good health. Some clones in this sample may be carry-over from other donors' samples. V and J are TRBV7-9 and TRBJ2-6; TRBD2 is a possible D gene (8 bases). This CDR3 is CASSSRRQGLGGANVLTF. In DNA, the CDR3 is TGTGCCAGCAGCTCCCGGCGACAGGGACTAGGTGGGGCCAACGTCCTGACTTTC.